The 30 T cell receptor beta chains reported below all come from one sample, sequenced in a study of T cells in Graves' hyperthyroidism and ophthalmopathy. Authors of the study amplified TCR beta CDR3 regions from RNA transcripts. HTBI primers drove first-round RT-PCR of the TCR CDR3. TCRdb analysed the multiplex PCR reads with MiXCR anew, one entry per CDR3 protein. The table has a few hundred thousand distinct CDR3 sequences, 15% to 20% seen once. The sample comprised blood. The origin of the receptors is a woman aged 18-29 years with Graves' ophthalmopathy.

The chain combines TRBV20-1 with TRBJ2-3, with 11 bases lining up with TRBD1. The CDR3 spans 16 residues. V gave up 5 bases and J gave up 2 bases; unmatched junction bases: 9. CDR1 and CDR2 from the germline V gene are DFQATT and SNEGSKA (reference sequence). CDR3 amino acids: CSAGGRDRGFTDTQYF. Here the CDR3 DNA reads TGCAGTGCTGGAGGCCGGGACAGGGGGTTCACAGATACGCAGTATTTT.

This clonotype came up many times. This chain links TRBV7-2 with TRBJ2-5, with 7 bases aligning to TRBD2. Germline V gene data show CDR1 as SGHTA and CDR2 as FQGNSA. The V segment lost 3 bases and the J segment 3 bases; nucleotides outside the gene matches: 4. The CDR3 spans 14 residues. The CDR3 coding sequence is TGTGCCAGCAGCTTGATGAGCGGGGAAGAGACCCAGTACTTC. It specifies CASSLMSGEETQYF.

Note on this clonotype: Relative to the germline gene, one junction end is altered; a read error may explain this. V gene TRBV29-1 combines with J gene TRBJ2-5; D is uncertain. The CDR3 spans 13 residues. Germline CDR1 reads SQVTM; CDR2 reads ANQGSEA. The CDR3 coding sequence is TGCAGCGTTGAGGGCCAGATCCAAGATACCCAGTACTTC. It translates to CSVEGQIQDTQYF. Looking up the rest from reference TRBV29-1 and TRBJ2-5 gives the full variable domain: SAVISQKPSRDICQRGTSLTIQCQVDSQVTMMFWYRQQPGQSLTLIATANQGSEATYESGFVIDKFPISRPNLTFSTLTVSNMSPEDSSIYLCSVEGQIQDTQYFGPGTRLLVL.

The chain links TRBV5-1 to TRBJ2-2, with 9 bases that match TRBD2. The CDR3 totals 16 residues. Germline CDR1 is SGHRS and CDR2 is YFSETQ. J lost 5 bases, V lost 2 bases, and 7 bases had no gene match. The CDR3, as DNA: TGCGCCAGCAGCTTCGATAGCGGGAGTGGGACCGGGGAGCTGTTTTTT. Protein sequence: CASSFDSGSGTGELFF.

The table lists this clonotype with a few counts. The chain is built from TRBV27 and TRBJ2-5; TRBD1 matches 10 bases. V was clipped by 6 bases and J by 5 bases; unmatched bases: 15. The CDR3 runs to 17 residues. Germline CDR1 is MNHEY and CDR2 is SMNVEV (reference sequence). The CDR3 is CASSSRDRGGGGETQYF. As DNA, the CDR3 is TGTGCCAGCAGCAGCCGGGACAGGGGTGGGGGGGGGGAGACCCAGTACTTC.

The chain carries TRBV9 and TRBJ2-2; no reliable D call. CDR3 size: 13 residues. Germline V gene sequence: CDR1 SGDLS, CDR2 YYNGEE. Trimming pared 0 bases from V and 5 bases from J, leaving 5 bases between. This chain's CDR3 is CASSVEATGELFF. The DNA of the CDR3 is TGTGCCAGCAGCGTAGAAGCGACCGGGGAGCTGTTTTTT.

Ten or more counts support this clonotype. The chain joins TRBV20-1 to TRBJ2-1, with D possibly being TRBD2 (6 bases). Germline loops: CDR1 DFQATT, CDR2 SNEGSKA (reference sequence). The ends were cut back, 5 bases at V and 2 bases at J, with 10 bases in the middle. The CDR3 spans 13 residues. As DNA, the CDR3 is TGCAGTGCTCGGGAGAGGGCCTACAATGAGCAGTTCTTC. Encoded protein: CSARERAYNEQFF.

This clonotype was picked up many times. CDR3 residues: CSARGASGRGEQFF. CDR3 nucleotides: TGCAGTGCTAGAGGGGCTAGCGGGAGGGGTGAGCAGTTCTTC. The chain uses TRBV20-1 and TRBJ2-1; 12 bases agree with TRBD2. Trimming at V came to 1 base and at J to 9 bases, leaving 4 bases not matched to a gene. Looked up from germline, CDR1 is DFQATT and CDR2 is SNEGSKA (reference sequence). The CDR3 consists of 14 residues.

V is TRBV19 and J is TRBJ1-6; 7 nucleotides agree with TRBD1. The trim removed 6 bases at V and 10 bases at J, leaving 15 bases unmatched. Germline V gene lookup returns CDR1 LNHDA and CDR2 SQIVND (reference sequence). The CDR3 length is 16 residues. CDR3 coding DNA: TGTGCCAGTAGCACCCTCCCGGGACAGTGGCCCTCACCCCTCCACTTT. This translates into CASSTLPGQWPSPLHF.

This clonotype was seen a handful of times. This sequence joins TRBV12-3 or TRBV12-4 and TRBJ1-1, with TRBD1 as a possible D gene (6 bases). V gave up 2 bases and J gave up 5 bases, with 12 bases separating them. The length of the CDR3 is 14 residues. CDR3 amino acids: CASSLTGQGTEAFF. For the CDR3, the DNA is TGTGCCAGCAGTTTAACTGGGCAGGGGACTGAAGCTTTCTTT.

This clonotype occurred a few times. CDR3 bases: TGTGCCATCAGTGAAAGGGGACAGGGCAACACTGAAGCTTTCTTT. Protein: CAISERGQGNTEAFF. The V call is TRBV10-3, the J call TRBJ1-1; 9 bases align to TRBD1. The CDR3 runs 15 residues. Looked up from germline, CDR1 is ENHRY and CDR2 is SYGVKD. The V and J ends lost 3 bases and 2 bases, in that order; junction bases with no gene match: 4.

The table lists this clonotype with a few counts. This rearrangement joins TRBV4-1 to TRBJ1-1, with TRBD1 matching 7 bases. Germline trimming cut 3 bases from V and 3 bases from J; bases unmatched to any gene: 7. CDR1 and CDR2 from the germline V gene are MGHRA and YSYEKL. This CDR3 spans 15 amino acids. The CDR3 bases are TGCGCCAGCAGCCACTCCCCTACAGGGGACACTGAAGCTTTCTTT. Its protein is CASSHSPTGDTEAFF.

This clonotype was found a few times. It is likely a read error, because the conserved phenylalanine at the end of the CDR3 is missing. The chain uses TRBV6-5 and TRBJ1-6, with D hard to call. The length of the CDR3 is 14 residues. Trimming shortened V by 6 bases and J by 9 bases, and 15 bases separated the two germline ends. Germline V lookup: CDR1 MNHEY, CDR2 SVGAGI. The DNA for the CDR3 is TGTGCCAGCAGACTCGAGACTGTAGCTTCACCCCTCCACCTT. Translation gives CASRLETVASPLHL.

The chain employs TRBV19 and TRBJ2-1; D gene unclear. The germline V gene has CDR1 LNHDA and CDR2 SQIVND (reference sequence). V lost 6 bases, J lost 6 bases, and 12 bases lay in between. The CDR3 has 13 residues. CDR3 nucleotide sequence: TGTGCCAGTAGCATCGGGCTGGTCAATGAGCAGTTCTTC. The encoded protein is CASSIGLVNEQFF.

V is TRBV7-2 and J is TRBJ2-7; D may match TRBD1 or TRBD2 (6 bases each). The CDR3 has 16 amino acids. V lost 4 bases, J lost 4 bases, and 20 bases lay in between. Germline V gene sequence: CDR1 SGHTA, CDR2 FQGNSA. The CDR3 nucleotides are TGTGCCAGCAGCTCGGTGACAGGTGGGGGGCCTTACGAGCAGTACTTC. Its translation is CASSSVTGGGPYEQYF.

This clonotype was recorded at least ten times. V gene TRBV2 combines with J gene TRBJ2-5, with 10 positions matching TRBD2. Germline CDR1 SNHLY, CDR2 FYNNEI. This CDR3 has 18 residues. With V trimmed by 6 bases and J by 5 bases, 18 bases remained unmatched. CDR3 region: CASRSPGLAAPRGETQYF. CDR3 nucleotide sequence: TGTGCCAGCAGGAGTCCCGGACTAGCGGCCCCGAGGGGGGAGACCCAGTACTTC. The entire variable domain, with the rest obtained from reference TRBV2 and TRBJ2-5, is as follows: EPEVTQTPSHQVTQMGQEVILRCVPISNHLYFYWYRQILGQKVEFLVSFYNNEISEKSEIFDDQFSVERPDGSNFTLKIRSTKLEDSAMYFCASRSPGLAAPRGETQYFGPGTRLLVL.

In the case of this clonotype: A much larger clone differs by one base, so this may be a read error. The chain combines TRBV28 with TRBJ1-2, with 9 bases aligning to TRBD1. CDR1 is MDHEN, CDR2 SYDVKM, per germline. The length of the CDR3 is 15 residues. The CDR3 loop reads CAGSPRDRVGDGYTF. CDR3 nucleotide sequence: TGTGCCGGCAGTCCAAGGGACAGGGTGGGGGATGGCTACACCTTC.

As regards this clonotype: The junction departs from germline at one end; a sequencing error may be responsible. This chain's CDR3 is CASSEPDAQYF. The CDR3 bases are TGTGCCAGCAGTGAACCAGATGCGCAGTATTTT. The chain has TRBV6-1 and TRBJ2-3; D call uncertain. CDR3 size: 11 residues. Germline lookup yields CDR1 MNHNS and CDR2 SASEGT.

In its sample, this clonotype was seen a few times. This CDR3 reads CASSVGASGGAGNEKLFF. For the CDR3, the DNA is TGTGCCAGCAGCGTTGGAGCTTCAGGGGGCGCGGGGAATGAAAAACTGTTTTTT. The rearrangement joins TRBV5-8 to TRBJ1-4; 8 nucleotides align to TRBD1. This CDR3 region has 18 residues. The junction had 16 bases not matched to a gene; V was cut back by 4 bases and J by 5 bases. Germline-derived CDR1 and CDR2 are SGHTS and YDEGEE. The variable domain in full, with the rest retrieved from reference TRBV5-8 and TRBJ1-4, is EAGVTQSPTHLIKTRGQQATLRCSPISGHTSVYWYQQALGLGLQFLLWYDEGEERNRGNFPPRFSGRQFPNYSSELNVNALELEDSALYLCASSVGASGGAGNEKLFFGSGTQLSVL.

This clonotype was picked up many times. The chain uses TRBV5-1 and TRBJ2-1, with TRBD2 as a possible D gene (6 bases). The length of the CDR3 is 13 residues. Germline V lookup: CDR1 SGHRS, CDR2 YFSETQ. Trimming removed 5 bases from V and 8 bases from J, with 14 bases in between. This CDR3 is CASRGGTTHEQFF. CDR3 nucleotide sequence: TGCGCCAGCAGGGGAGGAACGACTCATGAGCAGTTCTTC.

This clonotype has a handful of counts. The V call is TRBV29-1, the J call TRBJ2-2, with 9 bases identical to TRBD1. The germline V gene has CDR1 SQVTM and CDR2 ANQGSEA. The CDR3 contains 14 residues. After removal of 7 bases from V and 0 bases from J, the junction contained 3 bases not matched to a gene. In DNA, the CDR3 is TGCAGCGGAGGACAGGGGACGAACACCGGGGAGCTGTTTTTT. Protein sequence: CSGGQGTNTGELFF.

The sample holds a few counts of this clonotype. The rearrangement joins TRBV9 to TRBJ2-1; 8 bases fit TRBD2. With 1 base clipped from V and 0 bases from J, the junction kept 6 bases outside the gene matches. Looked up from germline, CDR1 is SGDLS and CDR2 is YYNGEE. CDR3 size: 17 residues. DNA of the CDR3: TGTGCCAGCAGCGTATGGTCCGGGACTAGCTCCTACAATGAGCAGTTCTTC. Translating gives CASSVWSGTSSYNEQFF.

V gene TRBV24-1 combines with J gene TRBJ1-2; TRBD1 might be the D (5 bases). The CDR3 is 16 amino acids. Trimming took off 4 bases at V and 0 bases at J, with 14 bases between the two ends. From germline, CDR1 is KGHDR and CDR2 SFDVKD. Here the CDR3 reads CATSDYRDGANYGYTF. The CDR3 DNA is TGTGCCACCAGTGACTATAGGGACGGCGCTAACTATGGCTACACCTTC.

A few counts support this clonotype. The chain uses TRBV18 and TRBJ1-1; D is unclear. Trimming shortened V by 8 bases and J by 4 bases, and 20 bases separated the two germline ends. From germline, CDR1 is KGHSH and CDR2 LQKENI. The CDR3 loop spans 15 amino acids. The CDR3 DNA reads TGTGCCAGCAGCCTGTTGCCAGTAGGTTTCACTGAAGCTTTCTTT. Its protein is CASSLLPVGFTEAFF.

A few counts support this clonotype. This chain joins TRBV4-1 and TRBJ2-7, with 9 bases aligning to TRBD1. J was trimmed by 6 bases and V by 1 base; bases with no gene match: 13. This CDR3 is 17 amino acids long. Germline V lookup: CDR1 MGHRA, CDR2 YSYEKL. Here the CDR3 reads CASSQVVLAQGAAEQYF. In DNA, the CDR3 is TGCGCCAGCAGCCAAGTAGTCCTTGCACAGGGGGCTGCCGAGCAGTACTTC.

V gene TRBV11-2 combines with J gene TRBJ1-1, with D possibly being TRBD1 (5 bases). This CDR3 is built from 13 residues. Germline V gene sequence: CDR1 SGHAT, CDR2 FQNNGV. Trimming shortened V by 8 bases and J by 4 bases, and 14 bases separated the two germline ends. CDR3 coding DNA: TGTGCCAGCGACTTGGGGGTAGTCACTGAAGCTTTCTTT. Protein: CASDLGVVTEAFF.

As DNA, the CDR3 is TGCGCCAGCAGCTTGTCGGGTGAGGCTGGAAACACCATATATTTT. Protein sequence: CASSLSGEAGNTIYF. This chain joins TRBV5-1 and TRBJ1-3; D unresolved. V was shortened by 1 base and J by 2 bases, with 10 bases between the two germline ends. Germline V gene data show CDR1 as SGHRS and CDR2 as YFSETQ. The CDR3 extends over 15 amino acids.

A few counts support this clonotype. The CDR3, as DNA: TGTGCCAGCAGTGAAGAGGCAGCGGCTAGCTATGAGCAGTTCTTC. It translates to CASSEEAAASYEQFF. The chain couples TRBV6-1 to TRBJ2-1; D perhaps matches TRBD2 (5 bases). CDR3 length: 15 residues. Germline V gene sequence: CDR1 MNHNS, CDR2 SASEGT. V was shortened by 1 base and J by 8 bases, with 15 bases between the two germline ends.

This clonotype was recorded a few times. V usage is TRBV18 and J usage is TRBJ1-1, with D unclear. V lost 3 bases, J lost 3 bases, and 8 bases lay in between. The CDR3 totals 13 residues. Germline V CDR1 and CDR2: KGHSH, LQKENI. The CDR3 DNA sequence: TGTGCCAGCTCACCGGCTAGGGACACTGAAGCTTTCTTT. Translation gives CASSPARDTEAFF.

V and J are TRBV9 and TRBJ2-7, with a possible D match to TRBD2 (6 bases). Trimming stripped 4 bases from V and 5 bases from J, with 19 bases between. CDR3 size: 15 residues. Germline V gene lookup returns CDR1 SGDLS and CDR2 YYNGEE. CDR3 region: CASSPQPGGMDEQYF. The DNA for the CDR3 is TGTGCCAGCAGCCCTCAACCTGGGGGGATGGACGAGCAGTACTTC.